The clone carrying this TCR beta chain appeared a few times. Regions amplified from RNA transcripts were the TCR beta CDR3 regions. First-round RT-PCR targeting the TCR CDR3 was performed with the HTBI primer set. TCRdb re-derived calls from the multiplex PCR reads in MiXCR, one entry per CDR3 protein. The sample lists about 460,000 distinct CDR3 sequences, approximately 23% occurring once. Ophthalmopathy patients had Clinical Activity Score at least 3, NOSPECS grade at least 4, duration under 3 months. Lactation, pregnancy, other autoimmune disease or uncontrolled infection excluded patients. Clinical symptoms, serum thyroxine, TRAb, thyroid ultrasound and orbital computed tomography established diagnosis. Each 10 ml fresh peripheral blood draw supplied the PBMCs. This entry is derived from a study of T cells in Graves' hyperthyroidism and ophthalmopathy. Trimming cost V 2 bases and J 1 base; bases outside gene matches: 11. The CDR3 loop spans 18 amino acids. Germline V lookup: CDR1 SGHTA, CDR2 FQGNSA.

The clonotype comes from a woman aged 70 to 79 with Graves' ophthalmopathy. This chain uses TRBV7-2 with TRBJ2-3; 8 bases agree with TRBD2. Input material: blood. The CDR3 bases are TGTGCCAGCAGCTTAAGGGCCCCCGGGAGGGGGGGCACAGATACGCAGTATTTT. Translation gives CASSLRAPGRGGTDTQYF.